Listed below are T cell receptor beta chains from one sample, sequenced in a study of shared clonotypes between healthy human individuals. Profiling relied on immunoSEQ multiplex PCR, and the TCRdb table lists in-frame clones only, not all of them. Here the sample spans approximately 2.5 million clones, 93% being singletons. Sequencing was performed on naive CD4+ T cells from PBMCs. The receptors come from a young man in good health. Some clones in this sample may be carry-over from other donors' samples. The CDR3 runs from the conserved cysteine through the conserved F or W. D genes are given only for firm matches. The listing skips clone size in some rows; elsewhere it reads once, few, many or a size class.

v_gene	abundance	d_gene	j_gene	CDR3aa	CDR3nt
TRBV7-9	-	-	TRBJ1-4	CASSRIFLEEKLFF	TGTGCCAGCAGCCGTATATTTTTGGAAGAAAAACTGTTTTTT
TRBV29-1	-	TRBD1	TRBJ2-2	CSVHGTGVNTGELFF	TGCAGCGTACACGGGACAGGGGTAAACACCGGGGAGCTGTTTTTT
TRBV19	once	-	TRBJ1-3	CASSMGSFYSGNTIYF	TGTGCCAGTAGTATGGGCAGTTTCTACTCTGGAAACACCATATATTTT
TRBV7-9	-	-	TRBJ2-1	CASSLASSYNEQFF	TGTGCCAGCAGCTTAGCTAGCTCCTACAATGAGCAGTTCTTC
TRBV7-2	-	-	TRBJ2-2	CASSRGTGELFF	TGTGCCAGCAGCCGAGGAACCGGGGAGCTGTTTTTT
TRBV28	-	TRBD2	TRBJ2-2	CASSLGSGANNGELFF	TGTGCCAGCAGTTTGGGTAGCGGGGCGAACAACGGGGAGCTGTTTTTT
TRBV5-1	-	TRBD1	TRBJ1-2	CASSSSDRVNGYTF	TGCGCCAGCAGCTCCTCGGACAGGGTTAATGGCTACACCTTC
TRBV2	few	-	TRBJ2-7	CASRSGTPYF	TGTGCCAGCAGATCCGGGACTCCCTACTTC
TRBV4-1	once	TRBD1	TRBJ2-5	CASSQDRGRGQGETQYF	TGCGCCAGCAGCCAAGATAGGGGCAGGGGGCAGGGAGAGACCCAGTACTTC
TRBV7-2	-	-	TRBJ2-3	CASSLDRDELDTQYF	TGTGCCAGCAGCTTAGACCGGGACGAGTTAGATACGCAGTATTTT
TRBV5-1	-	-	TRBJ2-7	CASSLALTGEQYF	TGCGCCAGCAGCTTGGCCCTAACGGGCGAGCAGTACTTC
TRBV5-1	once	TRBD1	TRBJ2-5	CASSLADRGRETQYF	TGCGCCAGCAGCCTCGCGGACAGGGGGCGAGAGACCCAGTACTTC
TRBV23-1	-	-	TRBJ2-1	CASRPMAGSHNEQFF	TGCGCCAGCAGGCCAATGGCGGGTTCGCACAATGAGCAGTTCTTC
TRBV7-9	-	-	TRBJ2-6	CASSPTRVGANVLTF	TGTGCCAGCAGCCCAACGAGGGTTGGGGCCAACGTCCTGACTTTC
TRBV5-1	-	-	TRBJ1-3	CASSLQGLSGNTIYF	TGCGCCAGCAGCTTACAGGGCCTCTCTGGAAACACCATATATTTT
TRBV2	-	-	TRBJ2-7	CASSEREWGEQYF	TGTGCCAGCAGTGAGAGGGAGTGGGGCGAGCAGTACTTC
TRBV27	-	-	TRBJ2-1	CASSLLTANEQFF	TGTGCCAGCAGTTTATTGACAGCGAATGAGCAGTTCTTC
TRBV28	once	-	TRBJ2-5	CASSTSETQYF	-
TRBV5-8	-	TRBD2	TRBJ2-1	CASIKEIAGFYNEQFF	TGTGCCAGCATCAAAGAGATAGCGGGGTTCTACAATGAGCAGTTCTTC
TRBV14	-	TRBD1	TRBJ2-2	CASSQQRQGSGELFF	TGTGCCAGCAGCCAACAGCGACAGGGATCCGGGGAGCTGTTTTTT
TRBV7-3	-	TRBD1	TRBJ1-1	CASSYDRVGTEAFF	TGTGCCAGCAGCTATGACAGGGTTGGCACTGAAGCTTTCTTT
TRBV25-1	-	TRBD1	TRBJ2-5	CASSDSGTGRATQYF	TGTGCCAGCAGTGATTCCGGGACAGGGAGGGCGACCCAGTACTTC
TRBV5-5	-	TRBD1	TRBJ1-2	CASSWIEQGTYGYTF	TGTGCCAGCAGCTGGATTGAACAGGGGACCTATGGCTACACCTTC
TRBV5-4	-	TRBD2	TRBJ2-2	CASSSGLAGTGELFF	TGTGCCAGCAGCTCGGGACTAGCGGGCACCGGGGAGCTGTTTTTT
TRBV11-1	-	TRBD1	TRBJ1-1	CASSSQGVDTEAFF	TGTGCCAGCAGTAGTCAGGGGGTTGACACTGAAGCTTTCTTT
TRBV7-3	-	-	TRBJ2-1	CASSPTGWNEQFF	TGTGCCAGCAGCCCCACAGGGTGGAATGAGCAGTTCTTC
TRBV28	-	TRBD1	TRBJ1-5	CASSTQPGRGQPQHF	TGTGCCAGCAGTACCCAACCGGGCAGGGGGCAGCCCCAGCATTTT
TRBV9	-	TRBD2	TRBJ2-1	CASSSGTSVYNEQFF	TGTGCCAGCAGCTCGGGGACTAGCGTCTACAATGAGCAGTTCTTC
TRBV28	once	-	TRBJ2-1	CASSLYRWGYYNEQFF	TGTGCCAGCAGTTTGTACAGGTGGGGGTATTACAATGAGCAGTTCTTC
TRBV15	few	-	TRBJ1-3	CATSREQRSGNTIYF	TGTGCCACCAGCAGAGAACAGCGCTCTGGAAACACCATATATTTT
TRBV6-5	-	-	TRBJ1-2	CASSYSGRAGYTF	TGTGCCAGCAGTTACTCGGGCAGGGCCGGCTACACCTTC
TRBV20-1	-	-	TRBJ2-3	CSARIKDTQYF	TGCAGTGCTAGGATCAAGGATACGCAGTATTTT
TRBV29-1	-	-	TRBJ1-2	CSVVQGGYGYTF	TGCAGCGTTGTACAGGGAGGCTATGGCTACACCTTC
TRBV25-1	-	-	TRBJ1-1	CASSPPLVTEAFF	TGTGCCAGCAGTCCACCTTTGGTCACTGAAGCTTTCTTT
TRBV29-1	-	-	TRBJ2-1	CSVSDSYNEQFF	TGCAGCGTCTCGGACAGCTACAATGAGCAGTTCTTC
TRBV6-6	-	-	TRBJ2-1	CASSYTGANEQFF	TGTGCCAGCAGTTACACGGGGGCTAATGAGCAGTTCTTC
TRBV7-9	few	-	TRBJ1-4	CASSLEEGAKLFF	TGTGCCAGCAGCTTAGAGGAGGGAGCTAAACTGTTTTTT
TRBV5-4	-	-	TRBJ2-3	CASSFGDPNSDTQYF	TGTGCCAGCAGCTTCGGAGATCCTAATTCGGATACGCAGTATTTT
TRBV28	-	TRBD2	TRBJ2-3	CASASAGASTDTQYF	TGTGCCAGCGCATCAGCGGGAGCTAGCACAGATACGCAGTATTTT
TRBV11-2	-	-	TRBJ2-7	CASSLERSNEQYF	TGTGCCAGCAGCTTAGAAAGGTCCAACGAGCAGTACTTC
TRBV6-5	-	-	TRBJ2-3	CASKREDTQYF	TGTGCCAGCAAGAGAGAGGATACGCAGTATTTT
TRBV28	-	-	TRBJ1-1	CASSFPGQMNTEAFF	TGTGCCAGCAGTTTCCCCGGACAGATGAACACTGAAGCTTTCTTT
TRBV11-2	-	TRBD2	TRBJ2-3	CASSLTLAGGTDTQYF	TGTGCCAGCAGCTTGACTCTAGCGGGAGGTACAGATACGCAGTATTTT
TRBV20-1	once	-	TRBJ2-3	CSARLDTQYF	TGCAGTGCGCGGCTAGATACGCAGTATTTT